This T cell receptor beta chain was documented in a study of blood T cell repertoires in COVID-19. Study-wide background: Collection of acute and convalescent COVID-19 samples took place in the United States, Italy and Spain. Sample material is recorded as cDNA or gDNA derived from T cells, B-cell-depleted T cells, or PBMCs.

V was trimmed by 2 bases and J by 5 bases, leaving 5 bases between them. This CDR3 comprises 12 residues. The V gene's germline CDR1 is SGHTA and CDR2 FQGNSA. The authors' processing: Nucleated cell counts were estimated from reference gene primer amplification. Clones were read by immunoSEQ multiplex PCR, and TCRdb kept only the in-frame ones, dropping some. That table furnishes V, J and clone size, whereas the DNA furnished D and trimming. Here the sample spans about 180,000 clones, roughly nine tenths being singletons. The sample consisted of peripheral blood. The chain is built from TRBV7-2 and TRBJ2-3; D remains unclear. The TCR originated in a man aged 70-80 years with active or convalescent COVID-19. CDR3: CASSLSRDTQYF. The CDR3, as DNA: TGTGCCAGCAGCTTATCCAGAGATACGCAGTATTTT.